This TCR beta chain appears in the sequencing data of a study of blood T cell repertoires in COVID-19. In the study overall: The United States, Italy and Spain were the sources of the acute and convalescent COVID-19 samples. T cells, B-cell-depleted T cells, or PBMCs supplied cDNA or gDNA.

Per the original data handling: Amplification with reference gene primers provided the estimates of nucleated cell counts. Repertoires were generated with immunoSEQ multiplex PCR, while TCRdb's copy carries only in-frame clones and drops some. Clonal size and the V and J genes are those of that table, whereas D and trimming came from the DNA. The data hold 150,000 to 200,000 clones, with around 83% observed a single time. Trimming removed 3 bases from V and 0 bases from J; junction bases left unmatched: 8. The CDR3 sequence is 17 residues long. CDR1 and CDR2 from the germline V gene are MNHEY and SMNVEV (reference sequence).

This receptor was taken from a human donor in a cohort sampled during active COVID-19. The chain employs TRBV27 and TRBJ2-1; 7 positions match TRBD2. Specimen: peripheral blood. For the CDR3, the DNA is TGTGCCAGCAGTTTCGCCGTCTCGGGAGGCTCCTACAATGAGCAGTTCTTC. As protein: CASSFAVSGGSYNEQFF.